This T cell receptor beta chain was captured by sequencing in a study of CD8+ T cells in alopecia areata. Sample treatment: oral pan-JAK inhibitor, 5-10 mg twice daily. Sorted out of PBMCs were CD4+ T cells and CD8+ T cells. In germline, CDR1 is MGHDK, CDR2 SYGVNS. The CDR3 consists of 14 residues. The V and J ends lost 6 bases and 2 bases, in that order; junction bases with no gene match: 4. Points on this clone: Its antigen is as yet unknown.

Extracted RNA was reverse transcribed, and the resulting cDNA served as sequencing template. This table comes from immunoSEQ multiplex PCR, and its TCRdb copy is limited to in-frame clones, with some not included. The sample holds about 190,000 clones, roughly 60% seen once. Study findings and constraints: Higher clonality and more expanded CD8+ clones appeared in lesional than normal scalp. Normal skin's resident alphabeta T cells are sequenced alongside lesional scalp T cells.

The chain carries TRBV25-1 and TRBJ1-5, with 7 positions matching TRBD1. This sequence was found in a human donor with alopecia areata. Specimen: CD4+ T cells sorted from blood, collected at week 24, from a patient treated with tofacitinib. The CDR3 reads CASSPTGGNQPQHF. CDR3 sequence (DNA): TGTGCCAGCAGCCCAACAGGGGGCAATCAGCCCCAGCATTTT. Full variable domain (rest looked up from reference TRBV25-1 and TRBJ1-5): EADIYQTPRYLVIGTGKKITLECSQTMGHDKMYWYQQDPGMELHLIHYSYGVNSTEKGDLSSESTVSRIRTEHFPLTLESARPSHTSQYLCASSPTGGNQPQHFGDGTRLSIL.